The next 30 T cell receptor beta chains were all read from a single sample in a study of Ad26.COV2.S vaccination and SARS-CoV-2 variants. Assay used: immunoSEQ multiplex PCR; TCRdb lists only in-frame clones, some missing. This table has some 290,000 clones, around 85% appearing once. Specified treatment: 15 to 20 received Ad26.COV2.S at low or high dose, single or two shots; about 5 received placebo; per-sample allocation not given. The samples date from day 63 after the first vaccine or placebo injection. This specimen was peripheral blood, taken in a trial of Ad26.COV2.S vaccine versus placebo. These receptors came from a person aged 18-60 years who received the Ad26.COV2.S COVID-19 vaccine or a placebo.

The gene calls are TRBV5-1 and TRBJ2-5, with 8 bases that match TRBD2. Germline V CDR1 and CDR2: SGHRS, YFSETQ. The CDR3 consists of 16 residues. Trimming at V came to 4 bases and at J to 4 bases, leaving 12 bases not matched to a gene. CDR3 region: CASSPEVAGGGETQYF. The CDR3 nucleotides read TGCGCCAGCAGCCCGGAGGTTGCGGGGGGAGGAGAGACCCAGTACTTC.

The chain recombines TRBV6-6 with TRBJ1-5; D is unclear. Trimming left V 5 bases short and J 0 bases short, with 20 bases between. CDR1 and CDR2 from the germline V gene are MNHNY and SVGAGI (reference sequence). The CDR3 sequence is 18 residues long. The chain's CDR3 is CASSRGLPRVNSNQPQHF. As DNA, the CDR3 is TGTGCCAGCAGTCGGGGTCTCCCGCGGGTTAATAGCAATCAGCCCCAGCATTTT.

The chain joins TRBV24-1 to TRBJ2-3, with 8 bases lining up with TRBD2. The germline gives CDR1 KGHDR, CDR2 SFDVKD. The CDR3 spans 19 residues. V lost 3 bases to trimming and J lost 4 bases; unmatched junction nucleotides: 17. The chain's CDR3 is CATSDAAGLTGGAPDTQYF. The CDR3 bases are TGTGCCACCAGTGATGCCGCGGGGTTGACCGGGGGGGCCCCAGATACGCAGTATTTT.

The count of this clone is one. The chain recombines TRBV5-1 with TRBJ1-1, with a weak D call TRBD1 (6 bases). The germline gives CDR1 SGHRS, CDR2 YFSETQ. CDR3 size: 14 residues. Trimming stripped 4 bases from V and 0 bases from J, with 10 bases between. The CDR3 loop reads CASSVGQVNTEAFF. The CDR3 nucleotides are TGCGCCAGCAGCGTGGGACAAGTGAACACTGAAGCTTTCTTT. Full variable domain (outside the CDR3, taken from reference TRBV5-1 and TRBJ1-1): KAGVTQTPRYLIKTRGQQVTLSCSPISGHRSVSWYQQTPGQGLQFLFEYFSETQRNKGNFPGRFSGRQFSNSRSEMNVSTLELGDSALYLCASSVGQVNTEAFFGQGTRLTVV.

V usage is TRBV29-1 and J usage is TRBJ1-2; TRBD1 agrees at 8 bases. CDR1 and CDR2 from the germline V gene are SQVTM and ANQGSEA. CDR3 length: 12 amino acids. Losses at the gene ends were 6 bases for V and 4 bases for J; bases not matched to a gene: 4. CDR3 nucleotide sequence: TGCAGCGTGGACAGGGTAGGCTATGGCTACACCTTC. Its protein is CSVDRVGYGYTF. The whole variable domain, filled in from reference TRBV29-1 and TRBJ1-2, reads SAVISQKPSRDICQRGTSLTIQCQVDSQVTMMFWYRQQPGQSLTLIATANQGSEATYESGFVIDKFPISRPNLTFSTLTVSNMSPEDSSIYLCSVDRVGYGYTFGSGTRLTVV.

The chain links TRBV11-3 to TRBJ1-1, with 8 bases fitting TRBD1. The V gene end was trimmed by 5 bases and the J gene end by 1 base; junction bases not matched to a gene: 3. This CDR3 spans 14 amino acids. Germline CDR1 SGHNT, CDR2 YENEEA. CDR3 coding DNA: TGTGCCAGCAGCCCGGGACAGGCGAACACTGAAGCTTTCTTT. Protein product: CASSPGQANTEAFF.

This clone was detected a few times. The chain joins TRBV5-1 to TRBJ1-6; the D is unclear. The V and J ends lost 2 bases and 10 bases respectively, with 10 bases between them. Per germline, CDR1 SGHRS and CDR2 YFSETQ. The length of the CDR3 is 13 residues. The chain's CDR3 is CASSFQVDSPLHF. DNA of the CDR3: TGCGCCAGCAGCTTTCAGGTAGACTCACCCCTCCACTTT.

J is TRBJ2-1 and V is TRBV7-9; D gene uncertain. Trimming stripped 4 bases from V and 6 bases from J, with 16 bases between. The CDR3 runs 15 residues. Germline CDR1 reads SEHNR; CDR2 reads FQNEAQ (reference sequence). DNA of the CDR3: TGTGCCAGCAGCTCATCAGGTTTATTGGTCAATGAGCAGTTCTTC. Protein product: CASSSSGLLVNEQFF.

This chain links TRBV6-5 with TRBJ1-6; D not certain. V lost 2 bases and J lost 9, with 14 bases in between. The length of the CDR3 is 15 residues. From germline, CDR1 is MNHEY and CDR2 SVGAGI. CDR3: CASSYRPVQSSPLHF. The CDR3 DNA follows: TGTGCCAGCAGTTACCGCCCGGTGCAGAGTTCACCCCTCCACTTT.

The chain couples TRBV4-1 to TRBJ2-7; the D is unclear. The germline CDR1 and CDR2 sequences are MGHRA and YSYEKL. The CDR3 sequence is 17 residues long. V was pared by 2 bases and J by 3 bases, with 20 bases between. The CDR3 coding sequence is TGCGCCAGCAGCCAACATCACCCGACTCCCCCGGACTACGAGCAGTACTTC. Residues: CASSQHHPTPPDYEQYF.

The V gene is TRBV4-1, the J gene TRBJ1-2; D perhaps matches TRBD1 (5 bases). V was clipped by 3 bases and J by 4 bases, with 18 bases between them. Germline V gene lookup returns CDR1 MGHRA and CDR2 YSYEKL. The CDR3 has 16 amino acids. CDR3: CASSQDSTALVYGYTF. CDR3 nucleotide sequence: TGCGCCAGCAGCCAGGACTCGACAGCTTTAGTCTATGGCTACACCTTC.

This clone was detected once. The genes are TRBV12-3 or TRBV12-4 and TRBJ1-3, with 9 bases matching TRBD1. This CDR3 spans 13 amino acids. J gave up 16 bases and V 3 bases, and 10 bases lay outside the gene matches. DNA of the CDR3: TGTGCCAGCAGTTTGGGACAGGGATCGAGTTGGTATTTT. Its protein is CASSLGQGSSWYF.

V is TRBV9 and J is TRBJ1-3; no firm D call. CDR3 size: 14 residues. The V end was cut by 6 bases, the J end by 0 bases, with 10 bases between. Germline CDR1 and CDR2: SGDLS and YYNGEE. CDR3 in DNA: TGTGCCAGCACGTACTCAGCCTCTGGAAACACCATATATTTT. This gives the protein CASTYSASGNTIYF.

V gene TRBV5-1 combines with J gene TRBJ2-5; perhaps TRBD1 as D (5 bases). The V end was cut by 5 bases, the J end by 1 base, with 9 bases between. Germline V gives CDR1 SGHRS, CDR2 YFSETQ. This CDR3 region has 13 residues. CDR3: CASRPGSQETQYF. As DNA, the CDR3 is TGCGCCAGCAGGCCAGGGTCCCAAGAGACCCAGTACTTC. The entire variable domain, with the rest obtained from reference TRBV5-1 and TRBJ2-5, is as follows: KAGVTQTPRYLIKTRGQQVTLSCSPISGHRSVSWYQQTPGQGLQFLFEYFSETQRNKGNFPGRFSGRQFSNSRSEMNVSTLELGDSALYLCASRPGSQETQYFGPGTRLLVL.

The chain employs TRBV28 and TRBJ2-1; 10 bases are a match to TRBD2. Trimming cost V 4 bases and J 12 bases; bases outside gene matches: 24. Germline lookup yields CDR1 MDHEN and CDR2 SYDVKM. The CDR3 spans 19 residues. The chain's CDR3 is CASSSPGVSGPSGGPSQFF. CDR3 bases: TGTGCCAGCAGTTCTCCGGGGGTGAGTGGCCCTAGCGGGGGCCCCTCGCAGTTCTTC.

The rearrangement links TRBV5-4 to TRBJ1-5; D is uncertain. Germline assignment: CDR1 SGHNT and CDR2 YYREEE (reference sequence). This CDR3 has 13 residues. V lost 0 bases, J lost 3 bases, and 4 bases lay in between. CDR3: CASSLDINQPQHF. The DNA of the CDR3 is TGTGCCAGCAGCTTGGACATCAATCAGCCCCAGCATTTT.

The V and J genes are TRBV6-1 and TRBJ2-3; D not resolved. CDR3 length: 14 residues. The germline V gene encodes CDR1 MNHNS and CDR2 SASEGT. Deletions cut 1 base from V and 4 bases from J, with 9 bases between. The DNA of the CDR3 is TGTGCCAGCAGTGAAGGAGATTTCCCAGATACGCAGTATTTT. The encoded protein is CASSEGDFPDTQYF.

This rearrangement joins TRBV29-1 to TRBJ1-1; no firm D call. Trimming pared 7 bases from V and 4 bases from J, leaving 10 bases between. Germline V gene lookup returns CDR1 SQVTM and CDR2 ANQGSEA. CDR3 length equals 11 residues. The DNA of the CDR3 is TGCAGCGCCAAGGGTGGCACTGAAGCTTTCTTT. Its translation: CSAKGGTEAFF.

This chain links TRBV5-4 with TRBJ1-4; D is unresolved. Germline V gene lookup returns CDR1 SGHNT and CDR2 YYREEE (reference sequence). CDR3 length: 16 amino acids. The ends were cut back, 0 bases at V and 3 bases at J, with 12 bases in the middle. The CDR3 spells CASSLDGSTANEKLFF. The CDR3 nucleotides read TGTGCCAGCAGCTTGGATGGGTCCACGGCTAATGAAAAACTGTTTTTT.

This clone was picked up a small number of times. This chain joins TRBV5-1 and TRBJ1-1, with D tentatively TRBD1 (5 bases). CDR3 size: 14 residues. CDR1 SGHRS and CDR2 YFSETQ come from the germline V gene. With 3 bases removed from V and 4 bases from J, the gap between germline ends came to 13 bases. This chain's CDR3 is CASSWAGLSTEAFF. In nucleotides, the CDR3 is TGCGCCAGCAGCTGGGCGGGACTCAGCACTGAAGCTTTCTTT.

The chain recombines TRBV11-3 with TRBJ1-6; D remains unclear. This CDR3 contains 11 residues. V lost 4 bases and J lost 9, with 4 bases in between. Germline V gene data show CDR1 as SGHNT and CDR2 as YENEEA. The CDR3 sequence: CASSSTSPLHF. In nucleotides, the CDR3 is TGTGCCAGCAGCTCGACTTCACCCCTCCACTTT.

The chain has TRBV5-4 and TRBJ1-2; possible D gene TRBD1, 5 bases. This CDR3 is built from 13 residues. Trimming took 2 bases from V and 4 from J, leaving 9 bases between them. CDR1 is SGHNT and CDR2 is YYREEE in the germline V gene (reference sequence). CDR3 residues: CASSLRGTYGYTF. The CDR3 nucleotides read TGTGCCAGCAGCTTACGGGGCACCTATGGCTACACCTTC.

In DNA, the CDR3 is TGTGCCAGCAGTGAACAGGGGTGGGATCAGCCCCAGCATTTT. Translated: CASSEQGWDQPQHF. The V and J genes are TRBV6-1 and TRBJ1-5, with D possibly matching TRBD1 (6 bases). CDR3 length: 14 residues. With 2 bases removed from V and 5 bases from J, the gap between germline ends came to 10 bases. Per germline, CDR1 MNHNS and CDR2 SASEGT.

The chain joins TRBV6-6 to TRBJ1-5; D possibly corresponds to TRBD1 (5 bases). Trimming removed 0 bases from V and 3 bases from J, with 12 bases in between. Germline V CDR1 and CDR2: MNHNY, SVGAGI (reference sequence). The CDR3 contains 16 residues. CDR3 region: CASSYSRQGYNQPQHF. CDR3 nucleotide sequence: TGTGCCAGCAGTTACTCTCGTCAGGGCTACAATCAGCCCCAGCATTTT.

The genes are TRBV4-1 and TRBJ1-5; TRBD1 is a possible D gene (5 bases). CDR3 length: 16 residues. Germline loops: CDR1 MGHRA, CDR2 YSYEKL. Trimming cost V 4 bases and J 0 bases, with 13 bases left between them. In DNA form, the CDR3 reads TGCGCCAGCAGCCCTCAGACAGCCCCTAGCAATCAGCCCCAGCATTTT. It yields the protein CASSPQTAPSNQPQHF.

Written as DNA, the CDR3 is TGTGCCAGTAGTATAGCGACAGTCGGGGATCAGCCCCAGCATTTT. Translating it yields CASSIATVGDQPQHF. The rearrangement uses TRBV19 and TRBJ1-5; perhaps TRBD1 as D (5 bases). This CDR3 is built from 15 residues. Germline V gene lookup returns CDR1 LNHDA and CDR2 SQIVND (reference sequence). V dropped 1 base and J dropped 5 bases, with 12 bases sitting between them.

The chain links TRBV5-6 to TRBJ1-2; tentatively, D is TRBD1 (5 bases). The CDR3 has 16 amino acids. V lost 4 bases to trimming and J lost 3 bases, with 19 bases between them. Germline values: CDR1 SGHDT, CDR2 YYEEEE. The CDR3: CASSGGFLVEDYGYTF. The CDR3, as DNA: TGTGCCAGCAGCGGGGGGTTTCTCGTAGAGGACTATGGCTACACCTTC.

The V call is TRBV7-3, the J call TRBJ2-3; D might be TRBD2 (6 bases). Germline V gives CDR1 SGHTA, CDR2 FQGTGA. Between the trimmed V and J ends, which lost 2 bases and 2 bases, there was a span of 8 bases. The CDR3 loop spans 14 amino acids. The DNA of the CDR3 is TGTGCCAGCAGCTTAGGCGGGAACACAGATACGCAGTATTTT. Its translation is CASSLGGNTDTQYF.

The rearrangement joins TRBV5-5 to TRBJ1-2; D remains ambiguous. V was shortened by 1 base and J by 4 bases, with 8 bases between the two germline ends. CDR1 and CDR2 from the germline V gene are SGHKS and YYEKEE (reference sequence). This CDR3 comprises 13 residues. This CDR3 reads CASSLTPTYGYTF. DNA of the CDR3: TGTGCCAGCAGCTTGACACCTACCTATGGCTACACCTTC.

This clone was found once. The chain employs TRBV4-1 and TRBJ2-3; maybe TRBD2 (6 bases). This CDR3 is 16 amino acids long. The ends were cut back, 0 bases at V and 3 bases at J, with 13 bases in the middle. CDR1 and CDR2 from the germline V gene are MGHRA and YSYEKL. The CDR3 protein is CASSQEWRGQTDTQYF. As DNA, the CDR3 is TGCGCCAGCAGCCAAGAATGGAGGGGCCAGACAGATACGCAGTATTTT.